This T cell receptor (beta chain) came from a study of blood T cell repertoires in COVID-19. For the study at large: Collection of acute and convalescent COVID-19 samples took place in the United States, Italy and Spain.

This CDR3 has 15 residues. V was shortened by 3 bases and J by 3 bases, with 13 bases between the two germline ends. CDR1 and CDR2 (germline): KGHDR, SFDVKD. The data were produced by immunoSEQ multiplex PCR, yet TCRdb's version contains in-frame clones alone and is incomplete. The sample shows under 200,000 clones, over 80% of them seen only once. In its sample, this clone was seen a few times. V gene TRBV24-1 combines with J gene TRBJ2-5; D unclear. The origin of this receptor is an older woman with COVID-19, enrolled during active disease. The sequenced material came from peripheral blood. DNA of the CDR3: TGTGCCACCAGTGATCGAGGTCCCACAAAAGAGACCCAGTACTTC. The encoded protein is CATSDRGPTKETQYF.